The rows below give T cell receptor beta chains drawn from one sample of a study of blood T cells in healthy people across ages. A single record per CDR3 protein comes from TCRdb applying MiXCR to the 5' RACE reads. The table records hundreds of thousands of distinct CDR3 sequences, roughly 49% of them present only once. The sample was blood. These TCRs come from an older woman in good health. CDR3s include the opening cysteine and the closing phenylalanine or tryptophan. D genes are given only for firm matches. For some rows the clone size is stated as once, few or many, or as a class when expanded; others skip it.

CDR3 protein: CASSATSGAPEQFF
CDR3 DNA: TGCGCCAGCAGCGCGACTAGCGGGGCCCCTGAGCAGTTCTTC
V gene: TRBV5-1
J gene: TRBJ2-1
clone size: few
CDR3 length: 14
D gene: TRBD2

CDR3 protein: CASSARQANTEAFF
CDR3 DNA: TGTGCCAGCAGCGCGAGACAGGCGAACACTGAAGCTTTCTTT
V gene: TRBV9
J gene: TRBJ1-1
clone size: few
CDR3 length: 14
D gene: -

CDR3 protein: CASSYRGSLSGANVLTF
CDR3 DNA: TGTGCCAGCAGTTACAGGGGTTCCCTCTCTGGGGCCAACGTCCTGACTTTC
V gene: TRBV28
J gene: TRBJ2-6
clone size: few
CDR3 length: 17
D gene: TRBD1

CDR3 protein: CASSLGRGTLYGYTF
CDR3 DNA: TGTGCCAGCAGCTTAGGCCGGGGAACGCTCTATGGCTACACCTTC
V gene: TRBV7-9
J gene: TRBJ1-2
clone size: -
CDR3 length: 15
D gene: -

CDR3 protein: CASSSTGTSGTNEQYF
CDR3 DNA: TGTGCCAGCAGCTCCACCGGGACTAGCGGGACCAACGAGCAGTACTTC
V gene: TRBV9
J gene: TRBJ2-7
clone size: few
CDR3 length: 16
D gene: TRBD2

CDR3 protein: CASSLEAVLVGEQFF
CDR3 DNA: TGCGCCAGCAGCTTGGAAGCGGTTCTAGTCGGCGAGCAGTTCTTC
V gene: TRBV5-1
J gene: TRBJ2-1
clone size: -
CDR3 length: 15
D gene: -

CDR3 protein: CASTRQGGQETQYF
CDR3 DNA: TGTGCCAGCACGAGACAGGGGGGTCAAGAGACCCAGTACTTC
V gene: TRBV2
J gene: TRBJ2-5
clone size: -
CDR3 length: 14
D gene: TRBD1

CDR3 protein: CAWTNVDPGTQYF
CDR3 DNA: TGTGCCTGGACCAACGTGGACCCAGGGACCCAGTACTTC
V gene: TRBV30
J gene: TRBJ2-5
clone size: -
CDR3 length: 13
D gene: -

CDR3 protein: CASSQDSNSNEQFF
CDR3 DNA: TGCGCCAGCAGCCAAGATTCCAACTCCAATGAGCAGTTCTTC
V gene: TRBV4-3
J gene: TRBJ2-1
clone size: few
CDR3 length: 14
D gene: -

CDR3 protein: CASSYARGGTGELFF
CDR3 DNA: TGTGCCAGCAGTTACGCCAGGGGTGGTACCGGGGAGCTGTTTTTT
V gene: TRBV6-6
J gene: TRBJ2-2
clone size: -
CDR3 length: 15
D gene: -

CDR3 protein: CSVIDSSGANVLTF
CDR3 DNA: TGCAGCGTAATCGACAGCTCTGGGGCCAACGTCCTGACTTTC
V gene: TRBV29-1
J gene: TRBJ2-6
clone size: -
CDR3 length: 14
D gene: -

CDR3 protein: CASSATSGRETTQYF
CDR3 DNA: TGCGCCAGCAGCGCGACCTCGGGCAGGGAAACTACCCAGTACTTC
V gene: TRBV5-1
J gene: TRBJ2-5
clone size: -
CDR3 length: 15
D gene: -

CDR3 protein: CASQTSLGVYEQYF
CDR3 DNA: TGTGCCAGCCAAACTAGTCTAGGGGTTTACGAGCAGTACTTC
V gene: TRBV28
J gene: TRBJ2-7
clone size: -
CDR3 length: 14
D gene: -

CDR3 protein: CASSLGLAGEEHIQYF
CDR3 DNA: TGCGCCAGCAGCTTGGGACTAGCGGGAGAGGAGCACATTCAGTACTTC
V gene: TRBV5-1
J gene: TRBJ2-4
clone size: -
CDR3 length: 16
D gene: TRBD2

CDR3 protein: CSANSRGSSEKLFF
CDR3 DNA: TGCAGTGCTAATTCCCGGGGGTCGAGTGAAAAACTGTTTTTT
V gene: TRBV20-1
J gene: TRBJ1-4
clone size: -
CDR3 length: 14
D gene: -

CDR3 protein: CSANVGGRYNEQFF
CDR3 DNA: TGCAGTGCTAATGTGGGCGGGAGGTACAATGAGCAGTTCTTC
V gene: TRBV20-1
J gene: TRBJ2-1
clone size: -
CDR3 length: 14
D gene: TRBD2

CDR3 protein: CAISTSGSSYNEQYF
CDR3 DNA: TGTGCCATCAGCACGAGCGGGAGCTCCTACAATGAGCAGTACTTC
V gene: TRBV10-3
J gene: TRBJ2-7
clone size: -
CDR3 length: 15
D gene: TRBD2

CDR3 protein: CASSPTGEGAFF
CDR3 DNA: TGTGCCAGCTCACCCACAGGGGAAGGAGCTTTCTTT
V gene: TRBV18
J gene: TRBJ1-1
clone size: once
CDR3 length: 12
D gene: TRBD1

CDR3 protein: CASRPGVNLNTGELFF
CDR3 DNA: TGTGCCAGCAGACCAGGGGTTAACCTGAACACCGGGGAGCTGTTTTTT
V gene: TRBV2
J gene: TRBJ2-2
clone size: -
CDR3 length: 16
D gene: -

CDR3 protein: CASSFITDGSYEQYF
CDR3 DNA: TGTGCCAGCAGCTTCATAACGGACGGATCCTACGAGCAGTACTTC
V gene: TRBV5-6
J gene: TRBJ2-7
clone size: few
CDR3 length: 15
D gene: -

CDR3 protein: CAIRAGETQYF
CDR3 DNA: TGTGCCATCAGGGCGGGAGAGACCCAGTACTTC
V gene: TRBV10-3
J gene: TRBJ2-5
clone size: -
CDR3 length: 11
D gene: -

CDR3 protein: CAAQSESSYNEQFF
CDR3 DNA: TGTGCCGCCCAAAGCGAGAGCTCCTACAATGAGCAGTTCTTC
V gene: TRBV10-3
J gene: TRBJ2-1
clone size: few
CDR3 length: 14
D gene: -

CDR3 protein: CASRYSEGAEGYTF
CDR3 DNA: TGTGCCAGCAGATACTCGGAGGGGGCAGAGGGCTACACCTTC
V gene: TRBV6-5
J gene: TRBJ1-2
clone size: -
CDR3 length: 14
D gene: TRBD1

CDR3 protein: CATSDPDRGTTDTQYF
CDR3 DNA: TGTGCCACCAGTGATCCAGACAGGGGGACCACAGATACGCAGTATTTT
V gene: TRBV24-1
J gene: TRBJ2-3
clone size: once
CDR3 length: 16
D gene: TRBD1

CDR3 protein: CASSLFGQLSSYEQYF
CDR3 DNA: TGTGCCAGCAGTTTGTTCGGACAGCTTAGCTCCTACGAGCAGTACTTC
V gene: TRBV27
J gene: TRBJ2-7
clone size: -
CDR3 length: 16
D gene: -

CDR3 protein: CASTSGTGGYEQYF
CDR3 DNA: TGCGCCAGTACATCCGGGACAGGGGGCTACGAGCAGTACTTC
V gene: TRBV5-1
J gene: TRBJ2-7
clone size: many
CDR3 length: 14
D gene: TRBD1

CDR3 protein: CASSLGTTSGAHEQFF
CDR3 DNA: TGCGCCAGCAGCTTGGGGACGACGTCAGGGGCCCATGAGCAGTTCTTC
V gene: TRBV5-1
J gene: TRBJ2-1
clone size: few
CDR3 length: 16
D gene: -

CDR3 protein: CASSQGPSPIYEQYF
CDR3 DNA: TGTGCCAGCAGCCAAGGGCCTTCCCCCATCTACGAGCAGTACTTC
V gene: TRBV3-1
J gene: TRBJ2-7
clone size: -
CDR3 length: 15
D gene: -

CDR3 protein: CASSQDRTLPQHF
CDR3 DNA: TGCGCCAGCAGCCAAGATCGGACCCTACCCCAGCATTTT
V gene: TRBV4-3
J gene: TRBJ1-5
clone size: few
CDR3 length: 13
D gene: -

CDR3 protein: CASSSPQHF
CDR3 DNA: TGTGCCAGCAGCTCACCCCAGCATTTT
V gene: TRBV6-6
J gene: TRBJ1-5
clone size: -
CDR3 length: 9
D gene: -

CDR3 protein: CASSPRLSNTGELFF
CDR3 DNA: TGTGCCAGCAGCCCACGTCTTTCGAACACCGGGGAGCTGTTTTTT
V gene: TRBV3-1
J gene: TRBJ2-2
clone size: -
CDR3 length: 15
D gene: -

CDR3 protein: CSVAGLAGVTDTQYF
CDR3 DNA: TGCAGCGTCGCGGGACTAGCGGGAGTCACAGATACGCAGTATTTT
V gene: TRBV29-1
J gene: TRBJ2-3
clone size: few
CDR3 length: 15
D gene: TRBD2

CDR3 protein: CSATTEIYGYTF
CDR3 DNA: TGCAGTGCTACTACAGAAATCTATGGCTACACCTTC
V gene: TRBV20-1
J gene: TRBJ1-2
clone size: -
CDR3 length: 12
D gene: -

CDR3 protein: CASSRQGPGDYYGYTF
CDR3 DNA: TGCGCCAGCAGCCGACAGGGACCAGGGGACTACTATGGCTACACCTTC
V gene: TRBV5-1
J gene: TRBJ1-2
clone size: -
CDR3 length: 16
D gene: TRBD1